This T cell receptor beta chain came from a study of response to subunit inactivated influenza vaccine. Study-wide points: A suggestion made by the authors is that each seasonal influenza vaccination recruits few new T cells.

TCRdb processed the RT-PCR reads anew with MiXCR; each CDR3 protein has one entry. The data hold about 190,000 distinct CDR3 sequences, with approximately 14% observed a single time. V was shortened by 2 bases and J by 8 bases, with 10 bases between the two germline ends. The CDR3 length is 13 residues. Germline CDR1 and CDR2: SGHAT and FQDESV (reference sequence). With regard to this clonotype: Its antigen is not known.

The sequencing here drew on CD8+ T cells sorted from PBMCs, taken 5 to 6 days after vaccination. The receptor was isolated from a man aged 45-60 years who received an inactivated influenza vaccine. The chain uses TRBV11-1 and TRBJ2-1; possible D gene TRBD2, 5 bases. The CDR3 loop reads CASSLTLGDEQFF. The CDR3 nucleotides read TGTGCCAGCAGCTTAACACTCGGGGATGAGCAGTTCTTC.